This T cell receptor (beta chain) was documented in a study of T cell responses to AZD1222 COVID-19 vaccine. Sequencing was performed with immunoSEQ multiplex PCR; in TCRdb, only in-frame clones are kept and a portion is missing. Of approximately 100,000 clones in the sample, 70% to 90% were seen once. The sample holds one count of this clone. Antigen unknown. Researchers grouped second doses given at about 4 or about 12 weeks into one pool. Germline lookup yields CDR1 LNHNV and CDR2 YYDKDF (reference sequence). V lost 5 bases, J lost 0 bases, and 17 bases lay in between. The CDR3 sequence is 17 residues long. Findings of the study overall: Clonal diversity was possibly underestimated, and white British individuals and females predominated among donors. Across the whole spike, CD4 TCRs peaked at regions 160-218 and 743-854.

The source material was peripheral blood, sampled 28 days after the second AZD1222 dose. The chain employs TRBV15 and TRBJ1-3; a weak D match, TRBD1 (5 bases). The source of this sequence is an adult who received the AZD1222 COVID-19 vaccine. The CDR3 here is CATSPFGGANSGNTIYF. The CDR3 DNA is TGTGCCACCAGCCCGTTTGGAGGGGCAAACTCTGGAAACACCATATATTTT.